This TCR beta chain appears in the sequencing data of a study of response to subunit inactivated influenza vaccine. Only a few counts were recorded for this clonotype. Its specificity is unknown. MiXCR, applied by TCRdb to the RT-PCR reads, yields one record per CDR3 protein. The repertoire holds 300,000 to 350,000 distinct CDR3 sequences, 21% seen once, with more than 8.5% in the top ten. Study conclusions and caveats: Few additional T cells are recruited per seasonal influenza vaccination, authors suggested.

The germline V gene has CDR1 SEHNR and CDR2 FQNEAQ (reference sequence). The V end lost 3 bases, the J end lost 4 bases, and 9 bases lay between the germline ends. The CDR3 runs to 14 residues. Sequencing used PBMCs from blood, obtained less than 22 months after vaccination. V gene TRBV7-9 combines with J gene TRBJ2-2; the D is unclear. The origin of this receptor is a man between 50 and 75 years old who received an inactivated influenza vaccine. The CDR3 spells CASSFGVITGELFF. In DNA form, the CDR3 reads TGTGCCAGCAGCTTTGGGGTTATCACCGGGGAGCTGTTTTTT.